The TCR beta chain described here comes from a study of blood T cell repertoires in COVID-19. Study-wide background: COVID-19 samples collected from the United States, Italy and Spain covered acute and convalescent phases. T cells, B-cell-depleted T cells, or PBMCs provided the cDNA or gDNA that served as material.

About this clone itself: The same CDR3 can be traced to other DNA sequences in this sample.

V was clipped by 5 bases and J by 4 bases, with 12 bases between them. This CDR3 region has 13 residues. The germline CDR1 and CDR2 sequences are SGHRS and YFSETQ. Per the original methods: Amplification with reference gene primers provided the estimates of nucleated cell counts. Sequencing used immunoSEQ multiplex PCR; TCRdb keeps in-frame clones, though not all of them. For V, J and clone size, that table is used; D and trimming come from the DNA. The profile shows about 290,000 clones, around 89% of them singletons. The TCR originated in a man aged 40-55 years with acute or convalescent COVID-19. This rearrangement joins TRBV5-1 to TRBJ1-1; weak D call: TRBD1 (5 bases). Sample: peripheral blood. The CDR3 protein is CASSVRGGTEAFF. The CDR3 DNA is TGCGCCAGCAGTGTAAGGGGTGGCACTGAAGCTTTCTTT.